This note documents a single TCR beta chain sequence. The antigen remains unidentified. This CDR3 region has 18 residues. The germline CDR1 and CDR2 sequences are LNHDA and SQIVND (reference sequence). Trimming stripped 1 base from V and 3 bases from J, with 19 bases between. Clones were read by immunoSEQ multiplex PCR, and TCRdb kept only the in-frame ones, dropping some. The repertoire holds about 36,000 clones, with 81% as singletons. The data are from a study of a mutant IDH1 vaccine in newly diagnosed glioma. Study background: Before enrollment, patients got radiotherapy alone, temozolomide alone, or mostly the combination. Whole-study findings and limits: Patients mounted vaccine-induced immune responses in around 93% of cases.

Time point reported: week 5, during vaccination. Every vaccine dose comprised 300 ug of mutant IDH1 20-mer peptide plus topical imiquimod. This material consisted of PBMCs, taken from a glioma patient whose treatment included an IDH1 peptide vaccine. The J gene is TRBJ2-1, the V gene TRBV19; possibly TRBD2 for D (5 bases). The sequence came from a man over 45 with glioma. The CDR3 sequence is CASSIVRTGLLFYNEQFF. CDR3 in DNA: TGTGCCAGTAGTATAGTGAGGACTGGGCTACTCTTCTACAATGAGCAGTTCTTC.